This note documents a single TCR beta chain sequence. This specimen belongs to a study of blood T cell repertoires in COVID-19. The overall study: From the United States, Italy and Spain came samples of acute and convalescent COVID-19.

Cohort 3 recovered donors had two negative PCRs, clearance, or symptom resolution. V was trimmed by 6 bases and J by 7 bases, leaving 15 bases between them. The germline V gene encodes CDR1 SNHLY and CDR2 FYNNEI. CDR3 length: 13 amino acids. Authors' data handling: Estimation of nucleated cell counts was performed using reference gene primer amplification. TCRdb keeps only in-frame clones here, not all; method: immunoSEQ multiplex PCR. That table supplies the V and J calls and clone size; D and trimming were determined from the DNA. The sample includes roughly 250,000 clones, roughly 88% of them seen just once.

What was sequenced was PBMCs or T cells enriched from blood (not recorded which). The sequence was collected from a woman aged 50 to 60 who had recovered from COVID-19. The chain combines TRBV2 with TRBJ1-1; D gene ambiguous. CDR3 sequence: CASSSGLVFEAFF. CDR3 bases: TGTGCCAGCAGCTCGGGTCTTGTTTTTGAAGCTTTCTTT.